This T cell receptor (beta chain) is drawn from a study of blood T cell repertoires in COVID-19. Study-wide context: From the United States, Italy and Spain came samples of acute and convalescent COVID-19. T cells, B-cell-depleted T cells, or PBMCs supplied cDNA or gDNA.

The ends were cut back, 0 bases at V and 6 bases at J, with 12 bases in the middle. Germline CDR1 is LGHDT and CDR2 is YNNKEL (reference sequence). The CDR3 loop spans 14 amino acids. Authors' analysis steps: By means of reference gene primer amplification, nucleated cell counts were estimated. Sequencing was performed with immunoSEQ multiplex PCR; in TCRdb, only in-frame clones are kept and a portion is missing. That table gives V, J and clone size, and the DNA gave D and trimming. The table has approximately 69,000 clones, approximately 91% seen once; the top ten hold about 27%. The rearrangement uses TRBV3-1 (or the pseudogene TRBV3-2) and TRBJ2-7; D might be TRBD2 (5 bases). This TCR was recovered from a man between 45 and 60 years old with acute or convalescent COVID-19. Specimen: peripheral blood. The CDR3 nucleotides read TGTGCCAGCAGCCAAGACTCGGGGTGGGGCGAGCAGTACTTC. Amino acids: CASSQDSGWGEQYF.